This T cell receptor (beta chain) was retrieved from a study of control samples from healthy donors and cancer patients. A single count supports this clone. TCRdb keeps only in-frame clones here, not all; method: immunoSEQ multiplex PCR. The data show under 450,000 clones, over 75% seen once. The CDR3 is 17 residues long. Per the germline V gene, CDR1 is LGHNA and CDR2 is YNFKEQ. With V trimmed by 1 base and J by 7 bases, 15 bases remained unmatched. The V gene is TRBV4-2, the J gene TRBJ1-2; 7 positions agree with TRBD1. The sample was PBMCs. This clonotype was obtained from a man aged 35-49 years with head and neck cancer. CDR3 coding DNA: TGTGCCAGCAGCCAAGCGCCGACAGGGAGCTACTCAGGTGGCTACACCTTC. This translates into CASSQAPTGSYSGGYTF.